These 3 T cell receptor beta chains were sequenced from one sample in a study of T and B cells in COVID-19 patients. Each TRB amplification used roughly 250-550 ng of genomic DNA from blood. BIOMED2 TRB-A/B primer pools were used in multiplex TRB PCR. TCRdb used MiXCR to reprocess the multiplex PCR reads, holding one entry per CDR3 protein. The sample has 8,000 to 10,000 distinct CDR3 sequences, 31% seen once. Material: blood. The source is a human donor who had recovered from COVID-19.

V and J are TRBV20-1 and TRBJ1-2; maybe TRBD1 (6 bases). The V gene's germline CDR1 is DFQATT and CDR2 SNEGSKA (reference sequence). The CDR3 length is 17 residues. The V and J ends lost 1 base and 1 base respectively, with 19 bases between them. CDR3 sequence (DNA): TGCAGTGCTAGAGTTGGCCCCCCTTGGACAGTTAACTATGGCTACACCTTC. Its protein product is CSARVGPPWTVNYGYTF.

A note on this clonotype: Just one base apart from a much larger clone, this may be a read error. V gene TRBV19 combines with J gene TRBJ1-5; TRBD1 agrees at 8 bases. The germline V gene has CDR1 LNHDA and CDR2 SQIVND (reference sequence). The CDR3 length is 15 residues. The CDR3 spells CASCIGQGGNQPQHF. CDR3 bases: TGTGCCAGTTGTATCGGACAGGGAGGCAATCAGCCCCAGCATTTT.

The chain carries TRBV5-6 and TRBJ1-5, with 8 bases matching TRBD1. Germline lookup yields CDR1 SGHDT and CDR2 YYEEEE. The CDR3 covers 19 residues. Trimming cost V 3 bases and J 2 bases; bases outside gene matches: 16. The CDR3, as DNA: TGTGCCAGCAGCTCATGGGACAGGCCTGATTATTGGGGCAATCAGCCCCAGCATTTT. Translating gives CASSSWDRPDYWGNQPQHF.